This T cell receptor (beta chain) originates from a study of cytomegalovirus exposure and HLA in healthy donors. There are 13 residues in the CDR3. The V and J ends lost 10 bases and 0 bases respectively, with 9 bases between them. CDR1 is SNHLY and CDR2 is FYNNEI in the germline V gene. PCR amplification relied on 60 Vbeta primers (plus 13 Jbeta primers). Only in-frame clones appear in the TCRdb table, and some are missing; sequencing was by immunoSEQ multiplex PCR. The repertoire has 150,000 to 200,000 clones, roughly three quarters of them found once; the top ten carry under 1.5%. Sequencing was performed on PBMCs. The clonotype originates from a man between 60 and 75 years old in good health and CMV-seronegative. V gene TRBV2 combines with J gene TRBJ2-2; D gene uncertain. The DNA for the CDR3 is TGTGCCACCTCCCGTACGAACACCGGGGAGCTGTTTTTT. It translates to CATSRTNTGELFF.